The 31 T cell receptor beta chains below come from one sample, sequenced in a study of T cell responses to AZD1222 COVID-19 vaccine. The protocol was immunoSEQ multiplex PCR, while the TCRdb copy is restricted to in-frame clones and leaves out a portion. The sample has some 150,000 clones, roughly 91% seen once; the top ten hold more than 8%. This sample comprised peripheral blood, obtained on day 0 of AZD1222 vaccination. The receptor source for this set is an adult in good health.

This rearrangement joins TRBV18 to TRBJ2-3; D gene ambiguous. The CDR3 has 14 amino acids. Germline V CDR1 and CDR2: KGHSH, LQKENI. V lost 2 bases and J lost 5, with 11 bases in between. The CDR3 DNA sequence: TGTGCCAGCTCACCAGGGTTGACCCTAGATACGCAGTATTTT. It translates to CASSPGLTLDTQYF.

The chain combines TRBV7-8 with TRBJ2-1; a possible D gene is TRBD1 (5 bases). Germline V gives CDR1 SGHVS, CDR2 FQNEAQ. The length of the CDR3 is 16 residues. V was pared by 1 base and J by 6 bases, with 16 bases between. In DNA form, the CDR3 reads TGTGCCAGCAGCTTAGAGTTACTCGACAGCCCCAATGAGCAGTTCTTC. Translating it yields CASSLELLDSPNEQFF. Full variable domain (missing parts from reference TRBV7-8 and TRBJ2-1): GAGVSQSPRYKVAKRGQDVALRCDPISGHVSLFWYQQALGQGPEFLTYFQNEAQLDKSGLPSDRFFAERPEGSVSTLKIQRTQQEDSAVYLCASSLELLDSPNEQFFGPGTRLTVL.

The chain joins TRBV10-3 to TRBJ1-1, with D perhaps matching TRBD1 (5 bases). Germline CDR1 is ENHRY and CDR2 is SYGVKD. Deletions cut 0 bases from V and 0 bases from J, with 8 bases between. The CDR3 sequence is 15 residues long. CDR3 bases: TGTGCCATCAGTGAGTCGGGGGAGATGAACACTGAAGCTTTCTTT. It encodes CAISESGEMNTEAFF.

This sequence joins TRBV7-9 and TRBJ1-6; D perhaps matches TRBD1 (5 bases). This CDR3 spans 13 amino acids. Germline CDR1 reads SEHNR; CDR2 reads FQNEAQ (reference sequence). V gave up 5 bases and J gave up 8 bases, with 10 bases separating them. The CDR3 DNA sequence: TGTGCCAGCAGCGGGGGGATTTATTCACCCCTCCACTTT. As protein: CASSGGIYSPLHF.

The chain joins TRBV3-1 (or the pseudogene TRBV3-2) to TRBJ2-3; no clear D gene. The CDR3 extends over 12 amino acids. The V gene lost 3 bases and the J gene lost 4 bases, with 5 bases spanning the gap. Germline values: CDR1 LGHDT, CDR2 YNNKEL (reference sequence). The CDR3 DNA sequence: TGTGCCAGCAGCCAGGCCGCAGATACGCAGTATTTT. Its translation is CASSQAADTQYF.

The genes are TRBV6-6 and TRBJ2-2; maybe TRBD1 (5 bases). This CDR3 is built from 16 residues. Germline V gene lookup returns CDR1 MNHNY and CDR2 SVGAGI (reference sequence). The V end lost 0 bases, the J end lost 2 bases, and 10 bases lay between the germline ends. The CDR3 nucleotides are TGTGCCAGCAGTTACTCGAGGCAGGGCAACACCGGGGAGCTGTTTTTT. It is translated as CASSYSRQGNTGELFF.

The chain joins TRBV5-1 to TRBJ1-6, with 8 bases identical to TRBD1. CDR1 and CDR2 from the germline V gene are SGHRS and YFSETQ. The CDR3 runs to 16 residues. With 1 base clipped from V and 5 bases from J, the junction kept 5 bases outside the gene matches. The CDR3 loop reads CASSLQGARDNSPLHF. DNA for the CDR3: TGCGCCAGCAGCTTGCAGGGGGCAAGAGATAATTCACCCCTCCACTTT.

The chain recombines TRBV7-9 with TRBJ2-3; 7 nucleotides agree with TRBD2. Germline V gene sequence: CDR1 SEHNR, CDR2 FQNEAQ (reference sequence). V dropped 5 bases and J dropped 3; count of bases not matched to a gene: 8. The CDR3 runs to 15 residues. This chain's CDR3 is CASSPGTGGTDTQYF. The CDR3 nucleotides read TGTGCCAGCAGCCCGGGGACCGGGGGGACAGATACGCAGTATTTT.

V gene TRBV3-1 (or the pseudogene TRBV3-2) combines with J gene TRBJ1-6; tentative D call: TRBD1 (6 bases). The V gene's germline CDR1 is LGHDT and CDR2 YNNKEL (reference sequence). V was pared by 4 bases and J by 9 bases, with 16 bases between. The CDR3 loop spans 15 amino acids. The CDR3 is CASSLGGTTGSPLHF. In nucleotides, the CDR3 is TGTGCCAGCAGCCTGGGGGGGACAACAGGTTCACCCCTCCACTTT.

This chain uses TRBV4-3 with TRBJ1-5; possible D gene TRBD1, 5 bases. The germline CDR1 and CDR2 sequences are LGHNA and YSLEER. This CDR3 is 15 amino acids long. V was shortened by 0 bases and J by 7 bases, with 13 bases between the two germline ends. The CDR3 bases are TGCGCCAGCAGCCAAGATCTAAGGAGGGACCAGCCCCAGCATTTT. Protein sequence: CASSQDLRRDQPQHF.

J is TRBJ2-1 and V is TRBV2; D is uncertain. There are 13 residues in the CDR3. Germline lookup yields CDR1 SNHLY and CDR2 FYNNEI. Trimming shortened V by 6 bases and J by 9 bases, and 15 bases separated the two germline ends. The CDR3 DNA follows: TGTGCCAGCAGAATTCGTGGAAATCGTGAGCAGTTCTTC. Translated: CASRIRGNREQFF. Together with reference TRBV2 and TRBJ2-1, the CDR3 gives the full variable domain: EPEVTQTPSHQVTQMGQEVILRCVPISNHLYFYWYRQILGQKVEFLVSFYNNEISEKSEIFDDQFSVERPDGSNFTLKIRSTKLEDSAMYFCASRIRGNREQFFGPGTRLTVL.

The V call is TRBV6-5, the J call TRBJ1-2; D is unresolved. Trimming removed 5 bases from V and 4 bases from J, with 8 bases in between. The germline CDR1 and CDR2 sequences are MNHEY and SVGAGI. The CDR3 sequence is 12 residues long. The CDR3 coding sequence is TGTGCCAGCAGTAACCAAGCCTATGGCTACACCTTC. Encoded protein: CASSNQAYGYTF.

The rearrangement uses TRBV27 and TRBJ1-1; 11 nucleotides line up with TRBD1. From germline, CDR1 is MNHEY and CDR2 SMNVEV (reference sequence). J lost 10 bases, V lost 5 bases, and 9 bases had no gene match. The CDR3 extends over 14 amino acids. CDR3 DNA: TGTGCCAGCAGTCCCGGGACAGGGGGTTCGGGAGCTTTCTTT. Amino acids: CASSPGTGGSGAFF.

This chain links TRBV19 with TRBJ1-1; weak D call: TRBD1 (5 bases). The germline gives CDR1 LNHDA, CDR2 SQIVND (reference sequence). The CDR3 has 13 residues. The V and J ends lost 5 bases and 1 base respectively, with 8 bases between them. The DNA of the CDR3 is TGTGCCAGTAGTCCAACAGGGAACACTGAAGCTTTCTTT. It encodes CASSPTGNTEAFF.

The chain combines TRBV6-1 with TRBJ1-1; D unresolved. The CDR3 sequence is 14 residues long. V was shortened by 2 bases and J by 3 bases, with 10 bases between the two germline ends. Germline values: CDR1 MNHNS, CDR2 SASEGT. The CDR3 is CASSEIQTYTEAFF. As DNA, the CDR3 is TGTGCCAGCAGTGAAATACAGACCTACACTGAAGCTTTCTTT.

The chain has TRBV5-1 and TRBJ1-4; TRBD1 aligns across 9 bases. V gave up 7 bases and J gave up 6 bases; unmatched junction bases: 7. The CDR3 has 14 amino acids. CDR1 is SGHRS and CDR2 is YFSETQ in the germline V gene. CDR3 in DNA: TGCGCCAGCGGAGCCGGGACAGGGTATGAAAAACTGTTTTTT. Encoded protein: CASGAGTGYEKLFF.

This chain connects TRBV30 to TRBJ1-6; D gene ambiguous. V gave up 4 bases and J gave up 7 bases, with 11 bases separating them. The CDR3 is 13 residues long. CDR1 and CDR2 from the germline V gene are GTSNPN and SVGIG (reference sequence). The CDR3 loop is CAWTAGGNSPLHF. CDR3 nucleotide sequence: TGTGCCTGGACAGCGGGAGGGAATTCACCCCTCCACTTT.

The rearrangement uses TRBV19 and TRBJ2-1; D may be TRBD2 (6 bases). V was trimmed by 3 bases and J by 10 bases, leaving 13 bases between them. Germline CDR1 LNHDA, CDR2 SQIVND (reference sequence). The length of the CDR3 is 13 residues. Here the CDR3 DNA reads TGTGCCAGTAGTATCAATGGGGGGTCAGAGCAGTTCTTC. Translating it yields CASSINGGSEQFF. The full variable domain, with the rest looked up from reference TRBV19 and TRBJ2-1, is DGGITQSPKYLFRKEGQNVTLSCEQNLNHDAMYWYRQDPGQGLRLIYYSQIVNDFQKGDIAEGYSVSREKKESFPLTVTSAQKNPTAFYLCASSINGGSEQFFGPGTRLTVL.

The chain uses TRBV19 and TRBJ1-1, with D unclear. The V end lost 1 base, the J end lost 7 bases, and 10 bases lay between the germline ends. This CDR3 has 13 residues. The germline CDR1 and CDR2 sequences are LNHDA and SQIVND (reference sequence). DNA for the CDR3: TGTGCCAGTAGTATAGCCGACCGACTTGAAGCTTTCTTT. Its protein is CASSIADRLEAFF.

The chain carries TRBV6-7 and TRBJ1-4; D is unresolved. Being an ORF, TRBV6-7 has a function that is uncertain. The CDR3 consists of 17 residues. V was shortened by 0 bases and J by 4 bases, with 15 bases between the two germline ends. The CDR3 DNA reads TGTGCCAGCAGTTACTCGACTCCGGCACCGAGTAATGAAAAACTGTTTTTT. This translates into CASSYSTPAPSNEKLFF.

The CDR3 reads CASSPPSGYRNTEAFF. The CDR3 coding sequence is TGTGCCAGCTCACCACCGTCCGGGTATAGGAACACTGAAGCTTTCTTT. V gene TRBV18 combines with J gene TRBJ1-1; D is ambiguous. Trimming shortened V by 0 bases and J by 1 base, and 12 bases separated the two germline ends. Germline CDR1 KGHSH, CDR2 LQKENI. The CDR3 runs 16 residues.

The chain couples TRBV19 to TRBJ1-2; the D is unclear. V lost 9 bases and J lost 6, with 14 bases in between. The CDR3 contains 12 residues. The germline V gene has CDR1 LNHDA and CDR2 SQIVND (reference sequence). CDR3 sequence: CASNLGVDGYTF. Written as DNA, the CDR3 is TGTGCCAGCAACCTTGGGGTAGATGGCTACACCTTC.

The chain uses TRBV14 and TRBJ1-2; 9 bases align to TRBD1. Germline V gives CDR1 SGHDN, CDR2 FVKESK. There are 15 residues in the CDR3. With V trimmed by 0 bases and J by 8 bases, 7 bases remained unmatched. This chain's CDR3 is CASSQDRTGAWGYTF. DNA of the CDR3: TGTGCCAGCAGCCAAGATAGGACAGGGGCATGGGGCTACACCTTC.

V usage is TRBV10-3 and J usage is TRBJ2-3, with D tentatively TRBD2 (5 bases). Germline CDR1 and CDR2: ENHRY and SYGVKD. V was cut by 2 bases and J by 10 bases, with 10 bases left in between. The CDR3 sequence is 12 residues long. This CDR3 reads CAISERSEAQYF. The CDR3 DNA is TGTGCCATCAGTGAGCGTAGCGAGGCGCAGTATTTT.

V gene TRBV7-8 combines with J gene TRBJ1-1; D is unresolved. The CDR3 consists of 15 residues. Germline loops: CDR1 SGHVS, CDR2 FQNEAQ. V was pared by 1 base and J by 1 base, with 10 bases between. The CDR3 here is CASSLVGYQNTEAFF. CDR3 nucleotides: TGTGCCAGCAGCTTAGTTGGGTACCAGAACACTGAAGCTTTCTTT.

The rearrangement joins TRBV11-3 to TRBJ2-5; D perhaps matches TRBD2 (5 bases). Trimming left V 5 bases short and J 1 base short, with 11 bases between. This CDR3 contains 14 residues. Germline assignment: CDR1 SGHNT and CDR2 YENEEA. This CDR3 reads CASSPSRGQETQYF. For the CDR3, the DNA is TGTGCCAGCAGCCCTAGTCGGGGCCAAGAGACCCAGTACTTC. Using reference TRBV11-3 and TRBJ2-5 for the parts outside the CDR3, the full variable domain is EAGVVQSPRYKIIEKKQPVAFWCNPISGHNTLYWYLQNLGQGPELLIRYENEEAVDDSQLPKDRFSAERLKGVDSTLKIQPAELGDSAVYLCASSPSRGQETQYFGPGTRLLVL.

This chain joins TRBV29-1 and TRBJ2-1, with TRBD2 as a possible D gene (5 bases). There are 14 residues in the CDR3. The germline V gene encodes CDR1 SQVTM and CDR2 ANQGSEA. With 2 bases removed from V and 3 bases from J, the gap between germline ends came to 11 bases. The CDR3 nucleotides read TGCAGCGTTGAAATAAGGGAGATCTACAATGAGCAGTTCTTC. This translates into CSVEIREIYNEQFF.

The V and J genes are TRBV25-1 and TRBJ2-7; 10 bases are a match to TRBD1. Per germline, CDR1 MGHDK and CDR2 SYGVNS. The ends lost 6 bases at V and 3 bases at J; junction bases unmatched: 8. This CDR3 has 15 amino acids. DNA for the CDR3: TGTGCCAGCAGCGAGTGGGACAGGGGAAGCTACGAGCAGTACTTC. Amino acid sequence: CASSEWDRGSYEQYF.

The J gene is TRBJ1-2, the V gene TRBV19; 10 bases align to TRBD1. V lost 5 bases to trimming and J lost 6 bases; unmatched junction nucleotides: 6. Germline CDR1 reads LNHDA; CDR2 reads SQIVND (reference sequence). CDR3 size: 14 residues. CDR3 in amino acids: CASSPTGGYDGYTF. Here the CDR3 DNA reads TGTGCCAGTAGTCCGACAGGGGGCTACGATGGCTACACCTTC.

Notes on this clone: One end of the junction fails to match germline, which may point to a read error. V gene TRBV6-1 combines with J gene TRBJ1-6; no clear D gene. This CDR3 spans 13 amino acids. Germline V lookup: CDR1 MNHNS, CDR2 SASEGT. The CDR3 DNA reads as TGTGCCAGCAGGGAAGTTGGCCCTTCACCCCTCCACTTT. Translation gives CASREVGPSPLHF.

The chain combines TRBV14 with TRBJ2-7; D perhaps matches TRBD1 (6 bases). V lost 1 base and J lost 2, with 24 bases in between. Germline CDR1 SGHDN, CDR2 FVKESK. CDR3 length: 19 residues. As DNA, the CDR3 is TGTGCCAGCAGCCAAGTCCTCGTCAAACAGGGTTGGGTCACCTACGAGCAGTACTTC. Translating gives CASSQVLVKQGWVTYEQYF.